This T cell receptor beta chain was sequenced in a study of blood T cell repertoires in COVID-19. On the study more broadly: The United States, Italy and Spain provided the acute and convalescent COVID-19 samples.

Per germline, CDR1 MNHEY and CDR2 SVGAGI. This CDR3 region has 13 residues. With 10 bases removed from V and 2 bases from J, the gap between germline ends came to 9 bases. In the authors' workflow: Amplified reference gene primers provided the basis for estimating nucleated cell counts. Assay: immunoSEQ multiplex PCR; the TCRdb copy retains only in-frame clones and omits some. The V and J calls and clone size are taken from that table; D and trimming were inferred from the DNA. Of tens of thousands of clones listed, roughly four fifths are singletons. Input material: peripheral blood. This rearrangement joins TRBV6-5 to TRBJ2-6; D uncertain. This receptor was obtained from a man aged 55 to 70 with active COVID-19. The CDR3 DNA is TGTGCCACCTCCAGTACTGGGGCCAACGTCCTGACTTTC. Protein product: CATSSTGANVLTF.